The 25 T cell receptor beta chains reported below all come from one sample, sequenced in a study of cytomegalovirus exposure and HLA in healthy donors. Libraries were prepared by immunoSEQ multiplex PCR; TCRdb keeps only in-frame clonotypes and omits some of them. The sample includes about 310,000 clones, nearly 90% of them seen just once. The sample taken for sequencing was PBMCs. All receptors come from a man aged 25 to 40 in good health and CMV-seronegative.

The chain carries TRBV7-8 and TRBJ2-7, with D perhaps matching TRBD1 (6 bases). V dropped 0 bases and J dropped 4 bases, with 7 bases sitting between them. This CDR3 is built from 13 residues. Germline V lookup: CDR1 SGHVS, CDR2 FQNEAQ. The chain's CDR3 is CASSLAGTYEQYF. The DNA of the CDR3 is TGTGCCAGCAGCTTAGCGGGGACATACGAGCAGTACTTC.

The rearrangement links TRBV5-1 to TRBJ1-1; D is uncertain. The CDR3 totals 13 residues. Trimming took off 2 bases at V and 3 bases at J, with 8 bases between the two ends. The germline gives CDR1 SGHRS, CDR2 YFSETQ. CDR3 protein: CASSFAADTEAFF. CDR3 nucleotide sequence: TGCGCCAGCAGCTTTGCTGCGGACACTGAAGCTTTCTTT.

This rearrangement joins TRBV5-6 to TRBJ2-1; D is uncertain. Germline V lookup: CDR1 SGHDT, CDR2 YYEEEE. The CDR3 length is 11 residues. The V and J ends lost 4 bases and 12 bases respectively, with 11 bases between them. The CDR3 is CASSIEQVQFF. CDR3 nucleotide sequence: TGTGCCAGCAGCATCGAGCAAGTGCAGTTCTTC.

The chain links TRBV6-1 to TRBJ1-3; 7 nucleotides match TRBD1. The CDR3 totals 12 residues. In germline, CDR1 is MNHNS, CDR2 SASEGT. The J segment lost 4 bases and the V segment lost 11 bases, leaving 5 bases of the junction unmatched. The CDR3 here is CASGTEGNTIYF. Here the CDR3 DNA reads TGTGCCTCTGGGACAGAAGGAAACACCATATATTTT.

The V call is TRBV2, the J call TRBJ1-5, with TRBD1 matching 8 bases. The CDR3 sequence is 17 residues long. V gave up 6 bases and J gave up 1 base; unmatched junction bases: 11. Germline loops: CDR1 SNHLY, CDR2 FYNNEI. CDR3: CASRAYTTGGSNQPQHF. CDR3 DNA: TGTGCCAGCAGAGCGTATACCACAGGGGGAAGCAATCAGCCCCAGCATTTT.

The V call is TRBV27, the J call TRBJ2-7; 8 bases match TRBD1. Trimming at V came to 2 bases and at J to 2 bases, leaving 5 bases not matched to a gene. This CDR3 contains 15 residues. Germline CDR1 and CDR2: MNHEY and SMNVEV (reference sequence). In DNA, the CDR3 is TGTGCCAGCAGTTTAACCGGGACAGGTACCTACGAGCAGTACTTC. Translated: CASSLTGTGTYEQYF.

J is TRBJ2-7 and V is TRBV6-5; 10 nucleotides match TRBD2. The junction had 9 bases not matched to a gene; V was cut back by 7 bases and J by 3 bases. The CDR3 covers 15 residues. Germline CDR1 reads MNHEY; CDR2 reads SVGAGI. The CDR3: CASTKNSGGNYEQYF. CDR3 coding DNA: TGTGCCAGCACCAAGAATAGCGGGGGGAACTACGAGCAGTACTTC.

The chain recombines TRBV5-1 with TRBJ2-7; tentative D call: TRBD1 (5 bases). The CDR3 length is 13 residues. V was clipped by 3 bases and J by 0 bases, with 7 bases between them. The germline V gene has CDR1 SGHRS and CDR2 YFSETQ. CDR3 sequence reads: CASSSTVSYEQYF. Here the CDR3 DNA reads TGCGCCAGCAGCTCGACAGTCTCCTACGAGCAGTACTTC.

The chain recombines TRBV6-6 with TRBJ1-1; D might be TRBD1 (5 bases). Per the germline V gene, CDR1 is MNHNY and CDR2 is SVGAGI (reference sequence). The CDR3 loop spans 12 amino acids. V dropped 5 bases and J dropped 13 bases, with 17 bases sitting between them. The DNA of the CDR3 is TGTGCCAGCAGTCCGGACACTCTGAAGAGTTTCTTT. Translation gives CASSPDTLKSFF.

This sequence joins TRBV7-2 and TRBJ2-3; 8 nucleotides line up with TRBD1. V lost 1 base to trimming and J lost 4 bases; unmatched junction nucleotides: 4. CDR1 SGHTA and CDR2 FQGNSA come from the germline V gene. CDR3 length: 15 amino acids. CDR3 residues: CASSLEVTGADTQYF. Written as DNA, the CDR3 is TGTGCCAGCAGCTTAGAGGTGACAGGGGCAGATACGCAGTATTTT.

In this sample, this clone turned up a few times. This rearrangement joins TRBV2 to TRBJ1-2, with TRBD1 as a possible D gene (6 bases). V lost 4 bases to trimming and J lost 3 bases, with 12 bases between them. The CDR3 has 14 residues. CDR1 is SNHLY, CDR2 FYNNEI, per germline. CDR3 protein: CASSGARTDYGYTF. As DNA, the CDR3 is TGTGCCAGCAGTGGGGCAAGGACAGACTATGGCTACACCTTC.

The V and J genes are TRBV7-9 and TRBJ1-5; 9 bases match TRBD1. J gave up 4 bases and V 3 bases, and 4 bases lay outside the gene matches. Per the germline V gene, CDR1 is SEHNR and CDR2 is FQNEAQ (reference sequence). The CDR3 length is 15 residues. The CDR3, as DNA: TGTGCCAGCAGCTTCGGACAGGGGATTAATCAGCCCCAGCATTTT. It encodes CASSFGQGINQPQHF.

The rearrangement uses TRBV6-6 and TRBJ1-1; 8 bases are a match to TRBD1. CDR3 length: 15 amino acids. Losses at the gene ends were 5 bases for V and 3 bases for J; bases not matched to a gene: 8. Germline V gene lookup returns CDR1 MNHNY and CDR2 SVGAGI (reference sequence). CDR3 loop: CASSPRTGRDTEAFF. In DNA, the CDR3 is TGTGCCAGCAGTCCCCGGACAGGGCGAGACACTGAAGCTTTCTTT.

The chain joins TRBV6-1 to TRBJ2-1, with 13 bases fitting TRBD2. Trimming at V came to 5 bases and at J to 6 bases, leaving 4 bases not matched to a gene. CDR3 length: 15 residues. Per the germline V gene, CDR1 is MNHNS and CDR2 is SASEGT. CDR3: CASSTGTSGTNEQFF. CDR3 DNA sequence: TGTGCCAGCAGTACCGGGACTAGCGGGACCAATGAGCAGTTCTTC.

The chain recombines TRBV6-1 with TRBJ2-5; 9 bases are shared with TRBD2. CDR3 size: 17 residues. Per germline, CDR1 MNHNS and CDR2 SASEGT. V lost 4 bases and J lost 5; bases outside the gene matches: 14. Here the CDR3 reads CASSARTGLARFETQYF. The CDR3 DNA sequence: TGTGCCAGCAGTGCCCGAACGGGACTAGCCCGGTTTGAGACCCAGTACTTC.

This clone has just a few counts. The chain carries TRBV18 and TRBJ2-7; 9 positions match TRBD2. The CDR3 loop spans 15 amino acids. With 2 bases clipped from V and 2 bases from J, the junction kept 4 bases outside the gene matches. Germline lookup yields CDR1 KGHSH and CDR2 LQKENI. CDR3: CASSPTSGGPYEQYF. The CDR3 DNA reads TGTGCCAGCTCACCAACCAGCGGGGGGCCCTACGAGCAGTACTTC. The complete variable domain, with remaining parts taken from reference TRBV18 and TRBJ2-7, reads NAGVMQNPRHLVRRRGQEARLRCSPMKGHSHVYWYRQLPEEGLKFMVYLQKENIIDESGMPKERFSAEFPKEGPSILRIQQVVRGDSAAYFCASSPTSGGPYEQYFGPGTRLTVT.

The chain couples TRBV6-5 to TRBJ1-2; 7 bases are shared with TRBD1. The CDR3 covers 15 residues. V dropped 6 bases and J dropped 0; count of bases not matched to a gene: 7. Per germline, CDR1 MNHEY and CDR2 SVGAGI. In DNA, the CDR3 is TGTGCCAGCAGCCGGGACAGCTTTTCTAACTATGGCTACACCTTC. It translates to CASSRDSFSNYGYTF.

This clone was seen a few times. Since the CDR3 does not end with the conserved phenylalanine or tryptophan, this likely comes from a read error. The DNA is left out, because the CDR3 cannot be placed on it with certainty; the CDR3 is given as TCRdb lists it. The CDR3 reads CASSSTDREVL. The rearrangement uses TRBV5-6 and TRBJ1-2; TRBD1 is the table's D call and was not checked against the DNA. Termini included, the CDR3 measures 11 amino acids. Germline assignment: CDR1 SGHDT and CDR2 YYEEEE.

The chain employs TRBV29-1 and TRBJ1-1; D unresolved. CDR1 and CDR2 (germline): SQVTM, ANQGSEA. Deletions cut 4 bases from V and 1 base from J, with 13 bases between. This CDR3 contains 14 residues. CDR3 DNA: TGCAGCGTTGTCAGGCCAACTAGGAACACTGAAGCTTTCTTT. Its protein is CSVVRPTRNTEAFF.

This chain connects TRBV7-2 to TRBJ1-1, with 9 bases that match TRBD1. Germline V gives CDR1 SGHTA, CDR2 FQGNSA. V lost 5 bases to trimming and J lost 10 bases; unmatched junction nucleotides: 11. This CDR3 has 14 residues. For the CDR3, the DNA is TGTGCCAGCAGCCCCCGGACAGGGGCCGAGAGAGCTTTCTTT. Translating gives CASSPRTGAERAFF.

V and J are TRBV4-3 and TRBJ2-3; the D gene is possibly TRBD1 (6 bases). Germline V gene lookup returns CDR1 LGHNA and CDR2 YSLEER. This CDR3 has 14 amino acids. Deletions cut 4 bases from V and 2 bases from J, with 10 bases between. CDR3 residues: CASSPQGTTDTQYF. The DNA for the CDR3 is TGCGCCAGCAGCCCTCAGGGGACCACAGATACGCAGTATTTT.

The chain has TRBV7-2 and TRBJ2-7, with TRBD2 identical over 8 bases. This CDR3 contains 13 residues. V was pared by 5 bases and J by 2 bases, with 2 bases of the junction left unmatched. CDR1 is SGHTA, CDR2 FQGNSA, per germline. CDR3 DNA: TGTGCCAGCAGCCCCGGGGGGGCCTACGAGCAGTACTTC. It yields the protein CASSPGGAYEQYF.

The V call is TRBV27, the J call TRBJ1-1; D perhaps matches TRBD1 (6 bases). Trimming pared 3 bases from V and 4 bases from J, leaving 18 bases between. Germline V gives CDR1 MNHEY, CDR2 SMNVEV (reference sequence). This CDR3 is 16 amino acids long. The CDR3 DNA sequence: TGTGCCAGCAGTTTCACCAGGGGCCGGGGAGTCACTGAAGCTTTCTTT. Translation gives CASSFTRGRGVTEAFF.

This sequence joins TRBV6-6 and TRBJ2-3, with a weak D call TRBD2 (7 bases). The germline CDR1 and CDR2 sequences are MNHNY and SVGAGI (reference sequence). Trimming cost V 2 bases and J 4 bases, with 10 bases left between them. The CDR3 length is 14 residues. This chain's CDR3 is CASSYGGASDTQYF. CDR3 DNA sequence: TGTGCCAGCAGTTACGGGGGGGCGTCAGATACGCAGTATTTT.

CDR3 DNA sequence: TGCGCCAGCAGCCAAGCCCGGGGGGCCGGGGAGCTGTTTTTT. Residues: CASSQARGAGELFF. The chain is built from TRBV4-1 and TRBJ2-2; TRBD2 aligns across 7 bases. CDR3 size: 14 residues. CDR1 is MGHRA, CDR2 YSYEKL, per germline. With V trimmed by 1 base and J by 6 bases, 2 bases remained unmatched.